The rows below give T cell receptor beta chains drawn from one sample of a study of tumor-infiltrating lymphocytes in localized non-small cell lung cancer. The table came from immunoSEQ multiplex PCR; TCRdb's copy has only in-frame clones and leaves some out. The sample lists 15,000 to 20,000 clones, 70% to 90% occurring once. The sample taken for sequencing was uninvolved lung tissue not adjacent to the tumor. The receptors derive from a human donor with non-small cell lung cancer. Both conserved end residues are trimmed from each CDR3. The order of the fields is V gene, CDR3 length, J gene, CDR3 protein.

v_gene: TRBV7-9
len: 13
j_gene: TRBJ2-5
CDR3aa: ASSLARGNQETQY

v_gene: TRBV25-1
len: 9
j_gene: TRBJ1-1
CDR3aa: ASRDRAEAF

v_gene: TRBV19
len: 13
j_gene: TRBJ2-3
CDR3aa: ASSIGMGARDTQY

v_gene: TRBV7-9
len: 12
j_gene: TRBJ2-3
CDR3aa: ASSLGASTDTQY

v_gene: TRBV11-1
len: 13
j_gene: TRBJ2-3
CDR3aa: ASSPSGRGADTQY

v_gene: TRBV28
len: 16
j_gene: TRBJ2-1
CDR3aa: ASSSGLAGGISYNEQF

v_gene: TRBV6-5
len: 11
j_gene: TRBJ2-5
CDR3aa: ASSRPQGETQY

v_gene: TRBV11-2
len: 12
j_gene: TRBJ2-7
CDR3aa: ASSLEDGPYEQY

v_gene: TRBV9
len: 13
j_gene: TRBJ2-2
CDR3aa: ASSVGPSSLGELF

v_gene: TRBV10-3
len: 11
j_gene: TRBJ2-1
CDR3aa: AISDRGDNEQF

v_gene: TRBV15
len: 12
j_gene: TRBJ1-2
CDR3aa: ATSSIRVPYGYT

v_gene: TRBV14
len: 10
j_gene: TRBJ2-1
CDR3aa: ASSEKRSGQF

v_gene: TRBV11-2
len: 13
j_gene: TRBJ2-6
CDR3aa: ASSSPTSGANVLT

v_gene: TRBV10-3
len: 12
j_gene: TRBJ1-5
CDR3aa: AARGDGSYQPQH

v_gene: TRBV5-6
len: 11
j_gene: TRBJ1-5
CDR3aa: ASSRSGNQPQH

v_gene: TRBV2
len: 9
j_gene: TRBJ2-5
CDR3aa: ASSERETQY

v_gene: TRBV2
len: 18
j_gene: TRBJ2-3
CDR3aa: ASSDPGLAGVKGSTDTQY

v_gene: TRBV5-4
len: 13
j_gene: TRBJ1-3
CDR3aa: ASSRPGPTRNTIY

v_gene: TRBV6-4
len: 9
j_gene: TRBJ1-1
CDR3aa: ASSHPSNGS

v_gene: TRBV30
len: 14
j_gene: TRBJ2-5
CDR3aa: AWKPEREIAQETQY

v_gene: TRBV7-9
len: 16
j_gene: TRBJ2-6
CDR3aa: ASSARTSGGSGANVLT

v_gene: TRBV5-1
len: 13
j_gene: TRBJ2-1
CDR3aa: ASSLDAGSYNEQF

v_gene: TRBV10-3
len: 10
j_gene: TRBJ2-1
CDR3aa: AIRAGGNEQF

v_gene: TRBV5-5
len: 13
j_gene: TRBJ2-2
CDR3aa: ASSLVGSDTGELF

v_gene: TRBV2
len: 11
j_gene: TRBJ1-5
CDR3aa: ASSAQGDQPQH

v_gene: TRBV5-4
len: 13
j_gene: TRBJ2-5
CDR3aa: ASSYVGLNQETQY

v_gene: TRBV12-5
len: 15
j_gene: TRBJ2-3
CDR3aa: ASGSLETSGGPQTQY